A single sample gave rise to the 3 T cell receptor beta chains below, sequenced in a study of tumor and adjacent non-tumor tissue in lung cancer. RNA was extracted from bulk tissue without any cell sorting. Three rounds of nested PCR, following a modified ARM-PCR protocol, produced the TCRbeta library. TCRdb re-called the multiplex PCR reads through MiXCR, storing one row per CDR3 protein. The sample records 65,000 to 95,000 distinct CDR3 sequences, around 70% being singletons. Sequencing used lung tumor tissue. Source of these receptors: a woman aged 70 to 79 with non-small cell lung cancer.

A note on this clonotype: Given a much more abundant clone one base away, this may be a read error. In DNA form, the CDR3 reads TGTGCCACCAGAGATTTGGTTTGGAGACAGGGGAACAATGAGCAGTTCTTC. It is translated as CATRDLVWRQGNNEQFF. This chain joins TRBV24-1 and TRBJ2-1; TRBD1 matches 8 bases. Germline V gene sequence: CDR1 KGHDR, CDR2 SFDVKD. The length of the CDR3 is 17 residues.

Notes on this clonotype: A junction end diverges from the germline sequence, so it may reflect a read error. The V call is TRBV6-1, the J call TRBJ2-1, with 9 positions matching TRBD2. The CDR3 covers 15 residues. Germline loops: CDR1 MNHNS, CDR2 SASEGT. In nucleotides, the CDR3 is TGTGCCAGCTTAGAAGGCCTAGCGGGATACAATGTGCAGTTCTTC. Encoded protein: CASLEGLAGYNVQFF.

The rearrangement links TRBV28 to TRBJ2-2; 8 nucleotides match TRBD1. J was trimmed by 14 bases and V by 5 bases; bases with no gene match: 19. Germline lookup yields CDR1 MDHEN and CDR2 SYDVKM. The CDR3 totals 16 residues. The CDR3 spells CASSGETGADTAELFF. The CDR3 DNA is TGTGCCAGCAGTGGGGAGACAGGGGCCGACACCGCGGAACTGTTTTTT.